The 4 T cell receptor beta chains listed next were all sequenced from one sample in a study of technical replicates of blood from a handful of donors. TCRdb keeps only in-frame clones here, not all; method: immunoSEQ multiplex PCR. In the table there are 75,000 to 95,000 clones, about 93% of which are singletons. The sequencing sample was made of T cells isolated from PBMCs. These receptors all stem from a human donor in good health.

The J gene is TRBJ1-5, the V gene TRBV6-5; D is uncertain. V lost 0 bases and J lost 4, with 7 bases in between. Looked up from germline, CDR1 is MNHEY and CDR2 is SVGAGI. This CDR3 has 14 amino acids. DNA of the CDR3: TGTGCCAGCAGTTACTCTCGGGTTAATCAGCCCCAGCATTTT. Translated: CASSYSRVNQPQHF.

This clone appeared a single time. V is TRBV7-8 and J is TRBJ2-7; D is perhaps TRBD2 (5 bases). The CDR3 is 14 amino acids. Trimming shortened V by 4 bases and J by 3 bases, and 13 bases separated the two germline ends. Per the germline V gene, CDR1 is SGHVS and CDR2 is FQNEAQ. This CDR3 reads CASSWTGNNYEQYF. CDR3 bases: TGTGCCAGCAGCTGGACTGGCAACAACTACGAGCAGTACTTC. The full variable domain, its missing parts supplied by reference TRBV7-8 and TRBJ2-7, is GAGVSQSPRYKVAKRGQDVALRCDPISGHVSLFWYQQALGQGPEFLTYFQNEAQLDKSGLPSDRFFAERPEGSVSTLKIQRTQQEDSAVYLCASSWTGNNYEQYFGPGTRLTVT.

The gene calls are TRBV6-1 and TRBJ1-4; D perhaps matches TRBD1 (6 bases). V was clipped by 8 bases and J by 7 bases, with 17 bases between them. The CDR3 has 14 amino acids. Germline V gene data show CDR1 as MNHNS and CDR2 as SASEGT. This CDR3 reads CASLAGARGEKLFF. DNA for the CDR3: TGTGCCAGCCTGGCGGGGGCGCGAGGTGAAAAACTGTTTTTT.

Here the CDR3 DNA reads TGTGCCAGCAGCCCTCGGTTTACTGAAGCTTTCTTT. The encoded protein is CASSPRFTEAFF. The chain carries TRBV7-6 and TRBJ1-1; D gene unclear. Per germline, CDR1 SGHVS and CDR2 FNYEAQ. The CDR3 length is 12 residues. V was trimmed by 5 bases and J by 5 bases, leaving 9 bases between them. The whole variable domain, filled in from reference TRBV7-6 and TRBJ1-1, reads GAGVSQSPRYKVTKRGQDVALRCDPISGHVSLYWYRQALGQGPEFLTYFNYEAQQDKSGLPNDRFSAERPEGSISTLTIQRTEQRDSAMYRCASSPRFTEAFFGQGTRLTVV.